The 27 T cell receptor beta chains given below trace back to one sample, sequenced in a study of blood T cells in healthy people across ages. The second PCR ran about 6 to 12 cycles with a sample-barcoded 5' primer and J-beta primers. TCRdb ran MiXCR on the 5' RACE reads and lists one entry per CDR3 protein. This sample has nearly 800,000 distinct CDR3 sequences, with more than 55% found just once. Specimen: blood. Receptor source: a middle-aged man in good health.

CDR3 nucleotides: TGTGCCAGCAGTGCCGGACGGATCCAAGAGACCCAGTACTTC. Translated, it gives CASSAGRIQETQYF. This chain connects TRBV6-1 to TRBJ2-5; D is unresolved. In germline, CDR1 is MNHNS, CDR2 SASEGT. The CDR3 contains 14 residues. The V end lost 4 bases, the J end lost 1 base, and 10 bases lay between the germline ends.

The chain uses TRBV12-3 or TRBV12-4 and TRBJ2-7; 8 bases fit TRBD2. J was trimmed by 3 bases and V by 3 bases; bases with no gene match: 7. This CDR3 spans 15 amino acids. Here the CDR3 reads CASSFSGSGGYEQYF. In DNA, the CDR3 is TGTGCCAGCAGTTTTTCGGGGAGCGGGGGCTACGAGCAGTACTTC.

Turning to this clonotype: Mismatch with germline at one junction end may stem from a read error. The chain recombines TRBV29-1 with TRBJ2-1; no reliable D call. This CDR3 has 10 amino acids. Germline V gene lookup returns CDR1 SQVTM and CDR2 ANQGSEA. The CDR3 sequence is CSVKYSEQFF. DNA of the CDR3: TGCAGCGTCAAGTACAGTGAGCAGTTCTTC.

This clonotype was counted a few times. The rearrangement links TRBV28 to TRBJ2-7, with TRBD1 identical over 7 bases. This CDR3 spans 14 amino acids. V lost 6 bases to trimming and J lost 3 bases; unmatched junction nucleotides: 8. Germline V gene lookup returns CDR1 MDHEN and CDR2 SYDVKM. The CDR3 coding sequence is TGTGCCAGCAGCGGGACAGCCCGTGGCTACGAGCAGTACTTC. Translation: CASSGTARGYEQYF.

J is TRBJ1-1 and V is TRBV6-5, with a possible D match to TRBD1 (6 bases). This CDR3 spans 21 amino acids. Germline V gene data show CDR1 as MNHEY and CDR2 as SVGAGI. The V and J ends lost 4 bases and 0 bases respectively, with 30 bases between them. The CDR3: CASSSFRALRVQDRMNTEAFF. CDR3 nucleotides: TGTGCCAGCAGTTCCTTCCGCGCCCTAAGGGTTCAGGACAGAATGAACACTGAAGCTTTCTTT.

The V and J genes are TRBV2 and TRBJ2-3, with 12 bases aligning to TRBD1. The CDR3 runs to 15 residues. Germline V lookup: CDR1 SNHLY, CDR2 FYNNEI. Trimming at V came to 5 bases and at J to 6 bases, leaving 6 bases not matched to a gene. As DNA, the CDR3 is TGTGCCAGCAGTACCGGGACAGGGGGCTTTGATACGCAGTATTTT. It specifies CASSTGTGGFDTQYF.

This chain uses TRBV6-2 or TRBV6-3 with TRBJ2-1, with 10 bases aligning to TRBD1. V lost 7 bases and J lost 7; bases outside the gene matches: 10. There are 15 residues in the CDR3. Germline V gives CDR1 MNHEY, CDR2 SVGEGT. The CDR3 nucleotides read TGTGCCAGCACCACGAGGGACAGGGGTTTTAATGAGCAGTTCTTC. Residues: CASTTRDRGFNEQFF.

The chain is built from TRBV7-2 and TRBJ2-7; 7 bases agree with TRBD1. Germline lookup yields CDR1 SGHTA and CDR2 FQGNSA. The CDR3 runs 16 residues. Germline trimming cut 5 bases from V and 4 bases from J; bases unmatched to any gene: 14. CDR3 in DNA: TGTGCCAGCAGCCCCAGGATAGACAGGGTGGGGTACGAGCAGTACTTC. Translating it yields CASSPRIDRVGYEQYF.

This chain connects TRBV5-5 to TRBJ2-1; weak D call: TRBD2 (6 bases). The CDR3 length is 16 residues. V was shortened by 6 bases and J by 9 bases, with 25 bases between the two germline ends. Germline loops: CDR1 SGHKS, CDR2 YYEKEE (reference sequence). The CDR3 protein is CASTMEASPLGGEQFF. The CDR3 nucleotides are TGTGCCAGCACAATGGAGGCTAGCCCGTTGGGGGGTGAGCAGTTCTTC.

This chain joins TRBV29-1 and TRBJ2-3, with unresolved D. Deletions cut 8 bases from V and 3 bases from J, with 27 bases between. Germline CDR1 SQVTM, CDR2 ANQGSEA. The CDR3 totals 17 residues. The CDR3 sequence: CSIGKPVGRVETDTQYF. CDR3 DNA: TGCAGCATTGGAAAACCCGTAGGAAGGGTAGAAACAGATACGCAGTATTTT.

In its sample, this clonotype was seen a few times. The gene calls are TRBV20-1 and TRBJ1-6, with unresolved D. CDR3 length equals 15 residues. V was cut by 1 base and J by 7 bases, with 14 bases left in between. The V gene's germline CDR1 is DFQATT and CDR2 SNEGSKA (reference sequence). The CDR3 loop reads CSARAKEAFNSPLHF. CDR3 nucleotides: TGCAGTGCTAGAGCTAAAGAGGCCTTCAATTCACCCCTCCACTTT.

V is TRBV27 and J is TRBJ2-3; 9 bases align to TRBD1. There are 18 residues in the CDR3. Unmatched junction bases numbered 9, after V lost 0 bases and J lost 2 bases. Germline CDR1 reads MNHEY; CDR2 reads SMNVEV (reference sequence). CDR3 loop: CASSLSEVGDRATDTQYF. The CDR3 nucleotides are TGTGCCAGCAGTTTATCGGAAGTGGGGGACAGGGCCACAGATACGCAGTATTTT.

This clonotype was seen a handful of times. The chain has TRBV20-1 and TRBJ1-4; no clear D gene. V was shortened by 6 bases and J by 2 bases, with 16 bases between the two germline ends. The CDR3 sequence is 15 residues long. CDR1 and CDR2 (germline): DFQATT, SNEGSKA (reference sequence). The CDR3, as DNA: TGCAGTGCCCCACACGACCTGGGGACTAATGAAAAACTGTTTTTT. This codes for CSAPHDLGTNEKLFF.

The chain employs TRBV9 and TRBJ2-1; TRBD2 aligns across 10 bases. The CDR3 is 15 residues long. Per germline, CDR1 SGDLS and CDR2 YYNGEE. V trimming: 4 bases; J trimming: 4 bases; junction bases outside the gene matches: 5. The CDR3 reads CASSSRTSGYNEQFF. The CDR3 DNA reads as TGTGCCAGCAGCTCCAGGACTAGCGGATACAATGAGCAGTTCTTC. The entire variable domain, with the rest obtained from reference TRBV9 and TRBJ2-1, is as follows: DSGVTQTPKHLITATGQRVTLRCSPRSGDLSVYWYQQSLDQGLQFLIQYYNGEERAKGNILERFSAQQFPDLHSELNLSSLELGDSALYFCASSSRTSGYNEQFFGPGTRLTVL.

This clonotype was seen only once. The chain carries TRBV28 and TRBJ2-7, with D maybe TRBD1 (6 bases). Between the trimmed V and J ends, which lost 5 bases and 7 bases, there was a span of 21 bases. Germline CDR1 and CDR2: MDHEN and SYDVKM. CDR3 length: 15 amino acids. The CDR3 DNA follows: TGTGCCAGCAGTCCCACCCAGGGGAAAGGCAATGAGCAGTACTTC. This encodes CASSPTQGKGNEQYF.

The chain links TRBV12-3 or TRBV12-4 to TRBJ1-2; TRBD1 matches at 7 bases. This CDR3 region has 13 residues. Trimming removed 6 bases from V and 3 bases from J; junction bases left unmatched: 4. CDR3 in amino acids: CASSRGTDYGYTF. The CDR3 bases are TGTGCCAGCAGCCGCGGGACAGACTATGGCTACACCTTC.

This clonotype was detected only a few times. CDR3: CASSQIGTALGNEQFF. The CDR3 DNA reads as TGCGCCAGCAGCCAAATCGGGACAGCACTGGGCAATGAGCAGTTCTTC. The chain carries TRBV4-3 and TRBJ2-1; 7 bases line up with TRBD1. V was clipped by 2 bases and J by 6 bases; unmatched bases: 10. Germline CDR1 and CDR2: LGHNA and YSLEER. The CDR3 consists of 16 residues.

V usage is TRBV20-1 and J usage is TRBJ2-7; D might be TRBD2 (7 bases). This CDR3 has 14 amino acids. Trimming stripped 6 bases from V and 6 bases from J, with 21 bases between. Germline values: CDR1 DFQATT, CDR2 SNEGSKA (reference sequence). The CDR3 loop reads CSARRGAMTAEQYF. CDR3 coding DNA: TGCAGTGCGAGACGGGGGGCTATGACCGCCGAGCAGTACTTC.

The CDR3 sequence is CASSSLVGAGSYGYTF. CDR3 coding DNA: TGTGCCAGCAGCTCCTTAGTTGGGGCAGGGTCCTATGGCTACACCTTC. This chain links TRBV11-2 with TRBJ1-2, with D perhaps matching TRBD1 (5 bases). V lost 4 bases and J 4 bases, leaving 19 bases between the germline ends. The CDR3 extends over 16 amino acids. Germline V CDR1 and CDR2: SGHAT, FQNNGV.

The genes are TRBV20-1 and TRBJ2-7, with TRBD1 as a possible D gene (6 bases). The CDR3 has 15 residues. Per the germline V gene, CDR1 is DFQATT and CDR2 is SNEGSKA (reference sequence). The germline V and J ends were trimmed by 1 base and 1 base, with 14 bases remaining between them. Here the CDR3 DNA reads TGCAGTGCTAGAGGAGGGGGTTCAGGATCCTACGAGCAGTACTTC. Translation: CSARGGGSGSYEQYF.

The J gene is TRBJ2-7, the V gene TRBV4-3, with 12 bases aligning to TRBD2. This CDR3 is built from 20 residues. Unmatched junction bases numbered 23, after V lost 4 bases and J lost 7 bases. The germline gives CDR1 LGHNA, CDR2 YSLEER. The CDR3 sequence is CASSPRTSGKHLTRNNEQYF. CDR3 coding DNA: TGCGCCAGCAGCCCGCGGACTAGCGGGAAGCATTTAACCCGAAACAATGAGCAGTACTTC.

In its sample, this clonotype was seen many times. The genes are TRBV12-3 or TRBV12-4 and TRBJ2-7; D tentatively fits TRBD1 or TRBD2 (5 bases each). The CDR3 is 15 residues long. The V end lost 6 bases, the J end lost 1 base, and 16 bases lay between the germline ends. The CDR3 DNA is TGTGCCAGCAGCCCCAGGGAAGCGGTGTCCTACGAGCAGTACTTC. Translating gives CASSPREAVSYEQYF.

The chain uses TRBV7-2 and TRBJ1-6; tentative D call: TRBD1 (5 bases). The germline gives CDR1 SGHTA, CDR2 FQGNSA. Trimming shortened V by 1 base and J by 5 bases, and 9 bases separated the two germline ends. The CDR3 has 15 residues. CDR3 sequence reads: CASSLEGPNNSPLHF. CDR3 DNA sequence: TGTGCCAGCAGCTTAGAGGGACCTAATAATTCACCCCTCCACTTT.

The chain is built from TRBV28 and TRBJ2-7; no clear D gene. The CDR3 length is 15 residues. CDR1 is MDHEN and CDR2 is SYDVKM in the germline V gene. The V gene lost 6 bases and the J gene lost 2 bases, with 17 bases spanning the gap. The CDR3 here is CASSALLSLPYEQYF. For the CDR3, the DNA is TGTGCCAGCAGCGCTCTTCTCTCCCTCCCCTACGAGCAGTACTTC. The variable domain in full, with the rest retrieved from reference TRBV28 and TRBJ2-7, is DVKVTQSSRYLVKRTGEKVFLECVQDMDHENMFWYRQDPGLGLRLIYFSYDVKMKEKGDIPEGYSVSREKKERFSLILESASTNQTSMYLCASSALLSLPYEQYFGPGTRLTVT.

Notes on this clonotype: At one boundary the junction diverges from the germline segment, which might be a read error. The chain joins TRBV20-1 to TRBJ1-2; D perhaps matches TRBD1 (5 bases). Germline V lookup: CDR1 DFQATT, CDR2 SNEGSKA (reference sequence). This CDR3 spans 13 amino acids. The CDR3 DNA follows: TGTACCCTGACTGGGGACTTAGCTGTAGGCTACACCTTC. Encoded protein: CTLTGDLAVGYTF.

The rearrangement links TRBV11-2 to TRBJ2-1; possible D gene TRBD1, 6 bases. Germline V gene lookup returns CDR1 SGHAT and CDR2 FQNNGV. The CDR3 spans 16 residues. V lost 5 bases, J lost 0 bases, and 14 bases lay in between. As DNA, the CDR3 is TGTGCCAGCAGCGTTGATACAGGGAGCTCCTACAATGAGCAGTTCTTC. It translates to CASSVDTGSSYNEQFF.

This sequence joins TRBV4-1 and TRBJ1-5; maybe TRBD1 (6 bases). The V gene lost 5 bases and the J gene lost 0 bases, with 20 bases spanning the gap. This CDR3 spans 18 amino acids. Per germline, CDR1 MGHRA and CDR2 YSYEKL. CDR3 amino acids: CASSKDKQGGDSNQPQHF. The CDR3 nucleotides are TGCGCCAGCAGCAAGGACAAACAAGGGGGGGATAGCAATCAGCCCCAGCATTTT.